Sequencing of this T cell receptor (beta chain) was carried out in a study of Ad26.COV2.S vaccination and SARS-CoV-2 variants. Treatment: some 20 received Ad26.COV2.S at low or high dose, single or two shots; roughly five received placebo; per-sample allocation not given. Samples were taken on day 63 after the first vaccine or placebo injection. Cohort 1b enrolled adults aged 18-55 years in Boston. Study observations and caveats: Reportedly, spike-specific CD8+ and CD4+ T cell responses achieved substantial breadth once vaccination had taken place.

CDR1 and CDR2 from the germline V gene are LNHDA and SQIVND (reference sequence). This CDR3 is 14 amino acids long. The V and J ends lost 4 bases and 0 bases respectively, with 7 bases between them. Produced via immunoSEQ multiplex PCR; TCRdb's table is partial and in-frame only. The sample gives 400,000 to 450,000 clones, around 91% of which show up once; roughly 3.9% is in the top ten. In the case of this clone: Its matching antigen is unknown.

The chain recombines TRBV19 with TRBJ2-4; D call uncertain. The clonotype comes from a person aged 18-60 years who received the Ad26.COV2.S COVID-19 vaccine or a placebo. The material was peripheral blood, obtained in a trial of Ad26.COV2.S vaccine versus placebo. CDR3 DNA: TGTGCCAGTAGTACCCACTTAGCCAAAAACATTCAGTACTTC. Amino acid sequence: CASSTHLAKNIQYF.